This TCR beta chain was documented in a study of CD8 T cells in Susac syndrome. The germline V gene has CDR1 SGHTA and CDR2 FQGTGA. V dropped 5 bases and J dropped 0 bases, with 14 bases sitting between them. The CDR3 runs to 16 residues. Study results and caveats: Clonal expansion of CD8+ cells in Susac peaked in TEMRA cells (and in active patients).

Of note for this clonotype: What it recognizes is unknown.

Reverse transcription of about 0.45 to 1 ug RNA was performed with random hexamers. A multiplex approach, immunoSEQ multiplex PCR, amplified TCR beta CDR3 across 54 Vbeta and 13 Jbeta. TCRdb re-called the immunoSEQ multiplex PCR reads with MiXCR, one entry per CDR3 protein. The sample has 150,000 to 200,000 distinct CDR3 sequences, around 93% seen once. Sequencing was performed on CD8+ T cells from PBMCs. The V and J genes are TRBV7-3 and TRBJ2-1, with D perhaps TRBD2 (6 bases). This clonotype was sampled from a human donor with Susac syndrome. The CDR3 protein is CASSGTAGSSYNEQFF. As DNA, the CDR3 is TGTGCCAGCAGCGGAACCGCGGGAAGCTCCTACAATGAGCAGTTCTTC.